Below are 31 T cell receptor beta chains sequenced from a single sample in a study of blood T cell repertoires in COVID-19. Method: immunoSEQ multiplex PCR; TCRdb's copy keeps in-frame clones and lacks some. This sample has approximately 260,000 clones, with about nine tenths found just once. Sequencing was performed on PBMCs or T cells enriched from blood (not recorded which). These receptors all stem from a woman in her 30s with acute COVID-19.

The gene calls are TRBV15 and TRBJ2-7; D ambiguous. Germline V CDR1 and CDR2: LNHNV, YYDKDF (reference sequence). The CDR3 length is 16 residues. Trimming pared 1 base from V and 0 bases from J, leaving 13 bases between. The CDR3 DNA is TGTGCCACCAGCAGAGTGCAGGTCGGAAACTCCTACGAGCAGTACTTC. As protein: CATSRVQVGNSYEQYF.

This clone has ten or more counts. V gene TRBV19 combines with J gene TRBJ2-7; D is possibly TRBD1 (7 bases). V lost 6 bases and J lost 4, with 16 bases in between. In germline, CDR1 is LNHDA, CDR2 SQIVND (reference sequence). The CDR3 consists of 14 residues. Here the CDR3 reads CASSPPQGRYEQYF. The CDR3 DNA sequence: TGTGCCAGTAGCCCTCCACAGGGGAGGTACGAGCAGTACTTC. The whole variable domain, remainder taken from reference TRBV19 and TRBJ2-7, is DGGITQSPKYLFRKEGQNVTLSCEQNLNHDAMYWYRQDPGQGLRLIYYSQIVNDFQKGDIAEGYSVSREKKESFPLTVTSAQKNPTAFYLCASSPPQGRYEQYFGPGTRLTVT.

The chain is built from TRBV7-2 and TRBJ2-1; TRBD2 matches 8 bases. The CDR3 has 16 amino acids. V shed 5 bases and J 4 bases; nucleotides not matched to a gene: 10. CDR1 SGHTA and CDR2 FQGNSA come from the germline V gene. CDR3 sequence: CASSAEASGGYNEQFF. CDR3 bases: TGTGCCAGCAGCGCAGAGGCCAGCGGGGGATACAATGAGCAGTTCTTC.

The V and J genes are TRBV6-5 and TRBJ1-3; D gene unclear. From germline, CDR1 is MNHEY and CDR2 SVGAGI. V was pared by 5 bases and J by 4 bases, with 9 bases between. This CDR3 spans 13 amino acids. CDR3 in DNA: TGTGCCAGCAGTACAGAATTCGGAAACACCATATATTTT. It translates to CASSTEFGNTIYF.

This clone was seen more than once but under ten times. The rearrangement joins TRBV3-1 (or the pseudogene TRBV3-2) to TRBJ2-2, with D possibly TRBD2 on 5 matching bases. The CDR3 spans 18 residues. Looked up from germline, CDR1 is LGHDT and CDR2 is YNNKEL (reference sequence). V lost 1 base and J 2 bases, leaving 17 bases between the germline ends. CDR3 nucleotide sequence: TGTGCCAGCAGCCAAGGTTTCGGGGTAACGGATAACACCGGGGAGCTGTTTTTT. Encoded protein: CASSQGFGVTDNTGELFF.

The V and J genes are TRBV18 and TRBJ2-3; no definite D call. Germline-derived CDR1 and CDR2 are KGHSH and LQKENI. This CDR3 has 17 residues. With 2 bases removed from V and 3 bases from J, the gap between germline ends came to 18 bases. The chain's CDR3 is CASSPIPPTRGTDTQYF. The CDR3 nucleotides are TGTGCCAGCTCACCAATCCCTCCTACGCGAGGTACAGATACGCAGTATTTT.

The rearrangement links TRBV28 to TRBJ1-1, with 10 bases matching TRBD1. This CDR3 contains 13 residues. With V trimmed by 4 bases and J by 11 bases, 7 bases remained unmatched. Germline CDR1 is MDHEN and CDR2 is SYDVKM. Here the CDR3 reads CASSSQPDRGAFF. The DNA for the CDR3 is TGTGCCAGCAGTTCTCAACCGGACAGGGGGGCTTTCTTT.

This clone was picked up a small number of times. This sequence joins TRBV6-4 and TRBJ2-1; D gene unclear. The CDR3 runs 15 residues. Germline CDR1 is MRHNA and CDR2 is SNTAGT. V lost 4 bases and J 5 bases, leaving 15 bases between the germline ends. The CDR3 spells CASSGDSSQNNEQFF. CDR3 DNA sequence: TGTGCCAGCAGTGGCGACTCCTCCCAAAACAATGAGCAGTTCTTC.

The gene calls are TRBV28 and TRBJ2-2, with 10 positions matching TRBD1. V shed 7 bases and J 6 bases; nucleotides not matched to a gene: 11. Germline V gene lookup returns CDR1 MDHEN and CDR2 SYDVKM. The CDR3 is 16 residues long. CDR3 nucleotides: TGTGCCAGCACCGAGACAGGGGGCTTGTTCTCCGGGGAGCTGTTTTTT. Translation: CASTETGGLFSGELFF.

This chain links TRBV6-5 with TRBJ2-3; 11 bases match TRBD2. The trim removed 8 bases at V and 7 bases at J, leaving 8 bases unmatched. The CDR3 loop spans 14 amino acids. Germline loops: CDR1 MNHEY, CDR2 SVGAGI. CDR3 region: CASAPTSGGYTQYF. In DNA, the CDR3 is TGTGCCAGCGCACCTACTAGCGGGGGCTATACGCAGTATTTT.

This rearrangement joins TRBV19 to TRBJ1-2; a weak D match, TRBD1 (5 bases). There are 13 residues in the CDR3. Germline assignment: CDR1 LNHDA and CDR2 SQIVND (reference sequence). Trimming cost V 3 bases and J 8 bases, with 13 bases left between them. CDR3 residues: CASSIRRRGGYTF. CDR3 DNA: TGTGCCAGTAGTATTAGAAGGAGGGGAGGCTACACCTTC. The entire variable domain, with the rest obtained from reference TRBV19 and TRBJ1-2, is as follows: DGGITQSPKYLFRKEGQNVTLSCEQNLNHDAMYWYRQDPGQGLRLIYYSQIVNDFQKGDIAEGYSVSREKKESFPLTVTSAQKNPTAFYLCASSIRRRGGYTFGSGTRLTVV.

J is TRBJ2-6 and V is TRBV5-4, with a possible D match to TRBD2 (6 bases). This CDR3 has 18 amino acids. CDR1 SGHNT and CDR2 YYREEE come from the germline V gene (reference sequence). Trimming stripped 1 base from V and 0 bases from J, with 14 bases between. CDR3 DNA: TGTGCCAGCAGCTTGTTACTAGCTCGCCCCTCTGGGGCCAACGTCCTGACTTTC. The encoded protein is CASSLLLARPSGANVLTF.

In DNA, the CDR3 is TGTGCCAGCAGCGTAGATATGACAGGGGTCTATGGCTACACCTTC. Translated, it gives CASSVDMTGVYGYTF. The chain has TRBV9 and TRBJ1-2; TRBD1 matches 8 bases. The V gene's germline CDR1 is SGDLS and CDR2 YYNGEE. The CDR3 covers 15 residues. V was pared by 0 bases and J by 4 bases, with 5 bases of the junction left unmatched.

The table lists this clone with a count of one. V gene TRBV20-1 combines with J gene TRBJ2-3, with D hard to call. The CDR3 contains 10 residues. V dropped 6 bases and J dropped 7 bases, with 8 bases sitting between them. From germline, CDR1 is DFQATT and CDR2 SNEGSKA (reference sequence). CDR3 in amino acids: CSAAHNTQYF. DNA of the CDR3: TGCAGTGCAGCCCATAATACGCAGTATTTT.

The chain combines TRBV28 with TRBJ1-2, with D perhaps TRBD1 (6 bases). The CDR3 totals 13 residues. Trimming cost V 6 bases and J 9 bases, with 17 bases left between them. CDR1 and CDR2 (germline): MDHEN, SYDVKM. CDR3 amino acids: CASRHRSQGRYTF. The CDR3 coding sequence is TGTGCCAGCAGGCACCGCTCACAGGGCCGCTACACCTTC.

This clone appeared once. This chain joins TRBV5-1 and TRBJ2-7; tentatively, D is TRBD2 (5 bases). CDR1 is SGHRS, CDR2 YFSETQ, per germline. The CDR3 loop spans 12 amino acids. V was trimmed by 3 bases and J by 3 bases, leaving 7 bases between them. The CDR3 sequence is CASSYEGYEQYF. For the CDR3, the DNA is TGCGCCAGCAGCTACGAGGGCTACGAGCAGTACTTC.

The V call is TRBV9, the J call TRBJ1-3; possible D gene TRBD1, 6 bases. Germline V CDR1 and CDR2: SGDLS, YYNGEE. The CDR3 is 15 residues long. V shed 4 bases and J shed 2 bases, with 13 bases lying between them. In DNA, the CDR3 is TGTGCCAGCAGCCGAACACAGGGAGCTGGAAACACCATATATTTT. It encodes CASSRTQGAGNTIYF. The whole variable domain, filled in from reference TRBV9 and TRBJ1-3, reads DSGVTQTPKHLITATGQRVTLRCSPRSGDLSVYWYQQSLDQGLQFLIQYYNGEERAKGNILERFSAQQFPDLHSELNLSSLELGDSALYFCASSRTQGAGNTIYFGEGSWLTVV.

The CDR3 nucleotides are TGTGCCAGTGGACAGGGCACCTATGGCTACACCTTC. Encoded protein: CASGQGTYGYTF. The chain employs TRBV12-3 or TRBV12-4 and TRBJ1-2; TRBD1 matches 8 bases. This CDR3 is 12 amino acids long. Trimming at V came to 9 bases and at J to 4 bases, leaving 4 bases not matched to a gene.

Written as DNA, the CDR3 is TGTGCCAGCAGCCGGACTTCCAGCTCCTACAATGAGCAGTTCTTC. Its protein is CASSRTSSSYNEQFF. This sequence joins TRBV9 and TRBJ2-1; weak D call: TRBD2 (5 bases). CDR3 length equals 15 residues. In germline, CDR1 is SGDLS, CDR2 YYNGEE. Trimming cost V 4 bases and J 0 bases, with 11 bases left between them.

The chain uses TRBV5-1 and TRBJ1-6; TRBD1 agrees at 10 bases. The length of the CDR3 is 15 residues. J lost 7 bases, V lost 4 bases, and 5 bases had no gene match. The V gene's germline CDR1 is SGHRS and CDR2 YFSETQ. The CDR3 DNA is TGCGCCAGCAGCAACCGGGACAGGGGCAATTCACCCCTCCACTTT. This translates into CASSNRDRGNSPLHF.

This chain connects TRBV28 to TRBJ2-5, with D perhaps TRBD2 (6 bases). This CDR3 is built from 14 residues. Germline CDR1 MDHEN, CDR2 SYDVKM. Trimming removed 6 bases from V and 5 bases from J, with 16 bases in between. CDR3 loop: CASRTGGVGETQYF. CDR3 bases: TGTGCCAGCAGAACGGGCGGGGTCGGGGAGACCCAGTACTTC. The complete variable domain, with remaining parts taken from reference TRBV28 and TRBJ2-5, reads DVKVTQSSRYLVKRTGEKVFLECVQDMDHENMFWYRQDPGLGLRLIYFSYDVKMKEKGDIPEGYSVSREKKERFSLILESASTNQTSMYLCASRTGGVGETQYFGPGTRLLVL.

V and J are TRBV2 and TRBJ2-7; TRBD2 matches 8 bases. Germline V lookup: CDR1 SNHLY, CDR2 FYNNEI. V lost 4 bases to trimming and J lost 2 bases; unmatched junction nucleotides: 4. The CDR3 loop spans 14 amino acids. The CDR3 DNA is TGTGCCAGCAGTGGTCGGGAGGGCCCCTACGAGCAGTACTTC. This encodes CASSGREGPYEQYF.

The rearrangement joins TRBV19 to TRBJ1-3, with 7 bases that match TRBD1. The CDR3 is 15 amino acids. The V segment lost 5 bases and the J segment 0 bases; nucleotides outside the gene matches: 4. CDR1 and CDR2 from the germline V gene are LNHDA and SQIVND (reference sequence). The CDR3 DNA reads TGTGCCAGTAGTTTGGACAGGTCCTCTGGAAACACCATATATTTT. Translated: CASSLDRSSGNTIYF.

The rearrangement links TRBV7-8 to TRBJ2-2; 7 bases match TRBD2. V lost 1 base to trimming and J lost 2 bases; unmatched junction nucleotides: 7. CDR1 is SGHVS, CDR2 FQNEAQ, per germline. The CDR3 covers 17 residues. CDR3: CASSLVPGLPNTGELFF. The CDR3 DNA is TGTGCCAGCAGCTTAGTCCCGGGACTACCTAACACCGGGGAGCTGTTTTTT.

The V gene is TRBV4-1, the J gene TRBJ1-2; D remains ambiguous. The V end was cut by 1 base, the J end by 7 bases, with 19 bases between. Per germline, CDR1 MGHRA and CDR2 YSYEKL. This CDR3 is built from 16 residues. CDR3 protein: CASSQVVPWEKGGYTF. For the CDR3, the DNA is TGCGCCAGCAGCCAAGTGGTCCCTTGGGAGAAAGGTGGCTACACCTTC.

This clone came up a few times. The rearrangement links TRBV5-1 to TRBJ1-1; D is perhaps TRBD1 (6 bases). The germline V gene has CDR1 SGHRS and CDR2 YFSETQ. The CDR3 is made up of 14 amino acids. Trimming pared 3 bases from V and 6 bases from J, leaving 15 bases between. The CDR3 loop is CASSSGVDFSEAFF. The CDR3 DNA is TGCGCCAGCAGCTCAGGGGTGGATTTCTCTGAAGCTTTCTTT.

This chain links TRBV6-5 with TRBJ1-4; unclear D gene. The CDR3 length is 15 residues. The V end was cut by 0 bases, the J end by 7 bases, with 12 bases between. The V gene's germline CDR1 is MNHEY and CDR2 SVGAGI. CDR3 nucleotide sequence: TGTGCCAGCAGTTACTCGATAGAGCGGAGTGAAAAACTGTTTTTT. As protein: CASSYSIERSEKLFF.

With respect to this clone: The CDR3 ends on some other residue instead of the conserved phenylalanine or tryptophan, so this is likely a read error. The limits of the CDR3 on the DNA are not certain, so only TCRdb's listed CDR3 is given. V and J are TRBV27 and TRBJ2-7; the table's D gene call, TRBD2, was not cross checked with the DNA. Germline-derived CDR1 and CDR2 are MNHEY and SMNVEV (reference sequence). The CDR3 comprises 8 residues, both ends counted. The CDR3 loop reads CASRLRGA.

The V gene is TRBV10-2, the J gene TRBJ1-1, with 8 bases aligning to TRBD1. CDR1 WSHSY and CDR2 SAAADI come from the germline V gene. V was clipped by 8 bases and J by 3 bases; unmatched bases: 5. The CDR3 loop spans 13 amino acids. The CDR3 sequence: CASRGQADTEAFF. Here the CDR3 DNA reads TGCGCCAGCCGGGGACAGGCGGACACTGAAGCTTTCTTT.

The rearrangement uses TRBV28 and TRBJ2-1, with 11 bases that match TRBD1. Germline V CDR1 and CDR2: MDHEN, SYDVKM. J lost 6 bases, V lost 9 bases, and 10 bases had no gene match. CDR3 length: 15 amino acids. The CDR3 loop reads CASRSSGTGGNEQFF. The CDR3 DNA reads as TGTGCCAGTCGATCTTCCGGGACAGGGGGCAATGAGCAGTTCTTC.

The genes are TRBV5-1 and TRBJ1-2; TRBD1 matches 7 bases. The CDR3 runs 14 residues. In germline, CDR1 is SGHRS, CDR2 YFSETQ. V gave up 6 bases and J gave up 0 bases; unmatched junction bases: 5. CDR3 protein: CASTRDSPNYGYTF. Written as DNA, the CDR3 is TGCGCCAGCACCCGGGACAGCCCTAACTATGGCTACACCTTC.